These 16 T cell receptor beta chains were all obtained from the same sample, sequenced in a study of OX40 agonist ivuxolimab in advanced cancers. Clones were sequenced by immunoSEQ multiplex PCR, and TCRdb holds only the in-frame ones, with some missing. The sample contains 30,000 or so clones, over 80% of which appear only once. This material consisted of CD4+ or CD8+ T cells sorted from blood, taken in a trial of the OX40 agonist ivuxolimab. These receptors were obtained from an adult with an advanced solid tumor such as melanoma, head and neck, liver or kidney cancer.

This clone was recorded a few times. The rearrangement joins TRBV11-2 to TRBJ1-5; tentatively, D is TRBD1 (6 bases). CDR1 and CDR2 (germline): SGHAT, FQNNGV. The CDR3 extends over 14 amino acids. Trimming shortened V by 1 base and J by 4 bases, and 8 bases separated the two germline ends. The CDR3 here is CASSLGTDNQPQHF. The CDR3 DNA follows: TGTGCCAGCAGCTTAGGGACAGATAATCAGCCCCAGCATTTT.

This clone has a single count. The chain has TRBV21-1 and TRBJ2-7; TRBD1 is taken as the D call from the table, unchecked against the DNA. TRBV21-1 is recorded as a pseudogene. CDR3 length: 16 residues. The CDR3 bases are TGTGCCAGCAGCAACCGCGCGCAGGGGGATTCCTACGAGCAGTACTTC. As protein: CASSNRAQGDSYEQYF.

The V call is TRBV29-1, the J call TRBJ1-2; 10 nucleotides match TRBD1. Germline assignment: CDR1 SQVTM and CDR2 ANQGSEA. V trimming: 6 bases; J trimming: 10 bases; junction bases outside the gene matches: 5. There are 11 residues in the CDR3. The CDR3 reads CSVWGTGAYTF. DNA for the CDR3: TGCAGCGTCTGGGGGACAGGGGCCTACACCTTC.

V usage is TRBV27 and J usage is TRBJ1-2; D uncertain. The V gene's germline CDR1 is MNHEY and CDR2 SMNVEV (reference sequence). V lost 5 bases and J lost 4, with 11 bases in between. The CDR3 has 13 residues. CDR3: CASSDSTFYGYTF. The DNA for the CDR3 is TGTGCCAGCAGTGACTCGACATTCTATGGCTACACCTTC.

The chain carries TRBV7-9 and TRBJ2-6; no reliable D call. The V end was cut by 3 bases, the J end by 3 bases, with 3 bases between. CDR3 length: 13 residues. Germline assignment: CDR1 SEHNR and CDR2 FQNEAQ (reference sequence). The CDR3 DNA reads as TGTGCCAGCAGCTTGGGTGGGGCCAACGTCCTGACTTTC. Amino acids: CASSLGGANVLTF.

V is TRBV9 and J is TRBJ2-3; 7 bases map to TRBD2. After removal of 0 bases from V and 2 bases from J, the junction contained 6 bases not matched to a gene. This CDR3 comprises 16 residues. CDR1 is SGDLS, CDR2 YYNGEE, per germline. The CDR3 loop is CASSVGGGRVTDTQYF. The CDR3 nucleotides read TGTGCCAGCAGCGTAGGTGGAGGGAGGGTCACAGATACGCAGTATTTT.

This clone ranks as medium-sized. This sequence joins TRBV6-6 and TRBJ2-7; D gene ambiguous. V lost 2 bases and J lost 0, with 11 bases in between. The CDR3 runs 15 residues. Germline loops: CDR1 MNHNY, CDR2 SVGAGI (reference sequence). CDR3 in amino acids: CASSYMPGSSYEQYF. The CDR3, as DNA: TGTGCCAGCAGTTACATGCCAGGAAGCTCCTACGAGCAGTACTTC.

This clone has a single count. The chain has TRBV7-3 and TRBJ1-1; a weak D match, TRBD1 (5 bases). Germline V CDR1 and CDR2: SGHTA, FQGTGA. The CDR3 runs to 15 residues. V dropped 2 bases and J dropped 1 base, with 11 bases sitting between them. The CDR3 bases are TGTGCCAGCAGCTTATCGCCGGGGGAGAACACTGAAGCTTTCTTT. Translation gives CASSLSPGENTEAFF.

The CDR3 DNA follows: TGTGCCAGCAGTCCCATCGACAGGGGAGAGAGCTATGGCTACACCTTC. Translation: CASSPIDRGESYGYTF. J is TRBJ1-2 and V is TRBV28, with 8 bases aligning to TRBD1. In germline, CDR1 is MDHEN, CDR2 SYDVKM. The CDR3 extends over 16 amino acids. Trimming took 5 bases from V and 4 from J; bases not matched to a gene: 12.

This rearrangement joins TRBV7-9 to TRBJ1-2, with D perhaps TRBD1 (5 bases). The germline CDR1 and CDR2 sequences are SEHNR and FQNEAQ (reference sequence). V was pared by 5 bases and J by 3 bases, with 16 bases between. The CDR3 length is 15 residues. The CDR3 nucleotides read TGTGCCAGCAGCCCTCCGGCAGGGTCCGACTATGGCTACACCTTC. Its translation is CASSPPAGSDYGYTF.

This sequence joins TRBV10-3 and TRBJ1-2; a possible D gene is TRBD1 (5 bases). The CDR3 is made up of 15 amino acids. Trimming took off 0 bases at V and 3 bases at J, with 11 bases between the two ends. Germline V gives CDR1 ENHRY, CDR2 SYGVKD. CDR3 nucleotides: TGTGCCATCAGTGAGTCTGGGGGGGAAGACTATGGCTACACCTTC. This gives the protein CAISESGGEDYGYTF.

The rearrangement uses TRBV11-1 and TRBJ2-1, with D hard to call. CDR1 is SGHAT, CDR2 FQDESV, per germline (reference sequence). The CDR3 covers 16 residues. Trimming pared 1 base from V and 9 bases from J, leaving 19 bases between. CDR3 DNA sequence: TGTGCCAGCAGCTTAGAAGGCGGATTAGCTCCTGGTGAGCAGTTCTTC. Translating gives CASSLEGGLAPGEQFF.

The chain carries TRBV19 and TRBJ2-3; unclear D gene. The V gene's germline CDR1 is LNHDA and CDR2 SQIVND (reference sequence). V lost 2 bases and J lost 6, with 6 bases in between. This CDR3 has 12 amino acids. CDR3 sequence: CASSIIGDTQYF. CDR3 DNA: TGTGCCAGTAGTATAATAGGGGATACGCAGTATTTT.

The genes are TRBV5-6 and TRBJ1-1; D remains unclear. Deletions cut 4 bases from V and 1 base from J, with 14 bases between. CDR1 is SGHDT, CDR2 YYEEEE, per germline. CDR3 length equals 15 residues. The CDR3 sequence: CASSPLQVKNTEAFF. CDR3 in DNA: TGTGCCAGCAGCCCGCTCCAGGTGAAGAACACTGAAGCTTTCTTT. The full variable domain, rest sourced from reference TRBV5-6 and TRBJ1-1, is DAGVTQSPTHLIKTRGQQVTLRCSPKSGHDTVSWYQQALGQGPQFIFQYYEEEERQRGNFPDRFSGHQFPNYSSELNVNALLLGDSALYLCASSPLQVKNTEAFFGQGTRLTVV.

The CDR3 DNA reads as TGCGCCAGCAGCCTCGCGGACAGGAGCTCCTACGAGCAGTACTTC. Protein sequence: CASSLADRSSYEQYF. V usage is TRBV4-1 and J usage is TRBJ2-7, with 7 bases that match TRBD1. The CDR3 consists of 15 residues. Germline CDR1 MGHRA, CDR2 YSYEKL. The V segment lost 4 bases and the J segment 0 bases; nucleotides outside the gene matches: 6.

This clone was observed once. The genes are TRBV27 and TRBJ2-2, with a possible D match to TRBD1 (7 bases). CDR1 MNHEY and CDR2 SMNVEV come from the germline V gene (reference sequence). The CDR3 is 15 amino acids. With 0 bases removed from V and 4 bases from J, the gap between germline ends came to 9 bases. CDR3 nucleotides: TGTGCCAGCAGTTTATCCAGGGGGGCCACCGGGGAGCTGTTTTTT. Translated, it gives CASSLSRGATGELFF.